The clone carrying this T cell receptor (beta chain) was picked up one time. Antigen: not known. All the people who gave samples were healthy bone marrow donors. V was pared by 1 base and J by 5 bases, with 17 bases between. Germline V gene lookup returns CDR1 MGHRA and CDR2 YSYEKL. This CDR3 is built from 16 residues. This sample is drawn from a study of cytomegalovirus exposure and HLA in healthy donors. Points from the study as a whole: Sequences of the TCR beta chain were said to predict the HLA-A and HLA-B alleles of most subjects accurately. Researchers counted around 160 TCR beta chains as cytomegalovirus-associated.

With 60 Vbeta and 13 Jbeta primers, the PCR was carried out. Method: immunoSEQ multiplex PCR; TCRdb's copy keeps in-frame clones and lacks some. The table lists approximately 200,000 clones, 79% of them singletons. This TCR was sampled from a girl between 5 and 17 years old in good health and CMV-seropositive. The source material was PBMCs. The chain combines TRBV4-1 with TRBJ1-1; D is uncertain. CDR3 protein: CASSQGRQGPGTEAFF. CDR3 sequence (DNA): TGCGCCAGCAGCCAAGGGAGGCAAGGACCGGGGACTGAAGCTTTCTTT.